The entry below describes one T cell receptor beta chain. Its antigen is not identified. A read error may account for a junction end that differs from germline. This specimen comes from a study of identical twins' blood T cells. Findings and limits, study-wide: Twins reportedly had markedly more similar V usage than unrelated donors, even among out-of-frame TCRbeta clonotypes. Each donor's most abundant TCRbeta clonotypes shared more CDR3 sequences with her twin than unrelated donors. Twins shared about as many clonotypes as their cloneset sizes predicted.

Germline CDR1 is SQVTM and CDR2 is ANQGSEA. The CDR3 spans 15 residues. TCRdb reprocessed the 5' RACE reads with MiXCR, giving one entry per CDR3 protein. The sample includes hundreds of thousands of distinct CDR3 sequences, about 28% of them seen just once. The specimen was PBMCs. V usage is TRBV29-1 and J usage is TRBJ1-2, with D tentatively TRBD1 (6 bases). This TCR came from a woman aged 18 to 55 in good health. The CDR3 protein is CSVESSTGPFYGYTF. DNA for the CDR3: TGCAGCGTTGAATCGTCGACAGGCCCTTTCTATGGCTACACTTTC.